This TCR beta chain is drawn from a study of T cell clonality in common variable immunodeficiency. The study's findings and limits: Repertoire-complication correlations in CVID were limited by patient heterogeneity. Reportedly, TCR beta sequences from common variable immunodeficiency showed fewer deletions and N-nucleotide insertions.

This clone was seen at least ten times. Its antigen is unknown. The read stops 3 residues short of the end of the CDR3; the missing end is completed from the germline J gene. TCRdb's copy holds only in-frame clones and misses some; the assay was immunoSEQ multiplex PCR. The data show tens of thousands of clones, with none appearing a single time. Trimming cost V 5 bases and J 1 base; bases outside gene matches: 6. CDR1 is DFQATT, CDR2 SNEGSKA, per germline (reference sequence). CDR3 length: 15 amino acids. The rearrangement links TRBV20-1 to TRBJ2-3; 10 bases align to TRBD1. Sequencing was done on a sample of peripheral blood mononuclear cells. This receptor was taken from a person between 18 and 75 years old in good health. Incomplete CDR3 DNA: TGCAGTGCTGAAGCCGGACAGGGGGGCACAGATACG. Translation gives CSAEAGQGGTDT. The entire CDR3 sequence reads CSAEAGQGGTDTQYF.